These 19 T cell receptor beta chains were sequenced from one sample in a study of cytomegalovirus exposure and HLA in healthy donors. The PCR was carried out with 60 Vbeta primers and 13 Jbeta primers. Method: immunoSEQ multiplex PCR; TCRdb's copy keeps in-frame clones and lacks some. The repertoire holds around 100,000 clones, with less than 80% as singletons. Sequenced material: PBMCs. Every receptor here comes from a man aged 25 to 40 in good health and CMV-seropositive.

This clone has a handful of counts. The rearrangement links TRBV5-6 to TRBJ2-1, with D hard to call. V gave up 3 bases and J gave up 8 bases, with 12 bases separating them. The germline CDR1 and CDR2 sequences are SGHDT and YYEEEE. The CDR3 length is 13 residues. CDR3: CASSSLFAHEQFF. The CDR3 region has the DNA TGTGCCAGCAGCTCCCTCTTCGCGCATGAGCAGTTCTTC.

The chain combines TRBV19 with TRBJ2-1, with D perhaps matching TRBD2 (5 bases). CDR1 and CDR2 (germline): LNHDA, SQIVND (reference sequence). This CDR3 is 15 amino acids long. V shed 4 bases and J shed 2 bases, with 12 bases lying between them. CDR3 protein: CASSREQEAYNEQFF. In nucleotides, the CDR3 is TGTGCCAGTAGTAGGGAGCAGGAGGCCTACAATGAGCAGTTCTTC.

The chain combines TRBV7-6 with TRBJ1-1; the D gene is possibly TRBD1 (5 bases). Trimming left V 4 bases short and J 1 base short, with 7 bases between. Germline CDR1 is SGHVS and CDR2 is FNYEAQ. The CDR3 contains 13 residues. The CDR3 here is CASSSQGNTEAFF. DNA of the CDR3: TGTGCCAGCAGCTCTCAGGGGAACACTGAAGCTTTCTTT.

This chain links TRBV2 with TRBJ2-7; 8 nucleotides line up with TRBD2. Unmatched junction bases numbered 2, after V lost 1 base and J lost 3 bases. Germline V gene sequence: CDR1 SNHLY, CDR2 FYNNEI. This CDR3 spans 14 amino acids. The CDR3 DNA reads as TGTGCCAGCAGTGAAGGTAGCGGGGTCTACGAGCAGTACTTC. Translating gives CASSEGSGVYEQYF.

In this sample, this clone turned up a few times. V and J are TRBV2 and TRBJ1-5; 7 bases are a match to TRBD1. CDR3 length: 14 amino acids. The ends lost 4 bases at V and 4 bases at J; junction bases unmatched: 4. Germline CDR1 is SNHLY and CDR2 is FYNNEI. This CDR3 reads CASSGQGWNQPQHF. The DNA for the CDR3 is TGTGCCAGCAGTGGACAGGGTTGGAATCAGCCCCAGCATTTT.

The CDR3 sequence: CASSLFRGNTEAFF. DNA of the CDR3: TGTGCCAGCAGCTTATTCCGGGGGAACACTGAAGCTTTCTTT. V and J are TRBV7-2 and TRBJ1-1; D is uncertain. Per the germline V gene, CDR1 is SGHTA and CDR2 is FQGNSA. The V end lost 2 bases, the J end lost 1 base, and 8 bases lay between the germline ends. The CDR3 length is 14 residues.

This clone was seen a handful of times. This chain joins TRBV6-6 and TRBJ1-6; TRBD1 agrees at 7 bases. The trim removed 0 bases at V and 10 bases at J, leaving 6 bases unmatched. This CDR3 is built from 15 residues. Per germline, CDR1 MNHNY and CDR2 SVGAGI (reference sequence). The CDR3 protein is CASSYSHRGGSPLHF. The DNA for the CDR3 is TGTGCCAGCAGTTACTCGCACAGGGGAGGCTCACCCCTCCACTTT.

The sample holds a few counts of this clone. The chain carries TRBV2 and TRBJ1-2; TRBD1 is a possible D gene (5 bases). The CDR3 consists of 14 residues. In germline, CDR1 is SNHLY, CDR2 FYNNEI. Trimming took 1 base from V and 7 from J, leaving 13 bases between them. Written as DNA, the CDR3 is TGTGCCAGCAGTGAAGTGGGGCCCGGCACTGGCTACACCTTC. Translated: CASSEVGPGTGYTF.

The V call is TRBV5-4, the J call TRBJ2-3; D may be TRBD2 (6 bases). Trimming took 4 bases from V and 3 from J, leaving 9 bases between them. This CDR3 region has 13 residues. Per germline, CDR1 SGHNT and CDR2 YYREEE (reference sequence). The CDR3 DNA follows: TGTGCCAGCAGCGCCGGGGGAACAGATACGCAGTATTTT. Its protein is CASSAGGTDTQYF.

The chain uses TRBV2 and TRBJ1-1; no clear D. Germline CDR1 and CDR2: SNHLY and FYNNEI. The V and J ends lost 0 bases and 5 bases respectively, with 7 bases between them. The CDR3 extends over 13 amino acids. The CDR3 DNA is TGTGCCAGCAGTGAAGCGCAGAGGACTGAAGCTTTCTTT. Translating gives CASSEAQRTEAFF.

CDR3 amino acids: CASSHTGYEQYF. The CDR3 region has the DNA TGTGCCAGCAGTCACACAGGTTACGAGCAGTACTTC. This chain joins TRBV27 and TRBJ2-7, with D maybe TRBD1 (5 bases). The CDR3 totals 12 residues. V dropped 5 bases and J dropped 4 bases, with 9 bases sitting between them. Germline assignment: CDR1 MNHEY and CDR2 SMNVEV (reference sequence).

This chain joins TRBV11-2 and TRBJ2-5; unclear D gene. The CDR3 is made up of 13 amino acids. Germline CDR1 reads SGHAT; CDR2 reads FQNNGV. Trimming removed 7 bases from V and 7 bases from J, with 16 bases in between. The CDR3 spells CASTPAPGWTQYF. CDR3 nucleotides: TGTGCCAGCACCCCCGCCCCCGGGTGGACCCAGTACTTC.

CDR3 sequence (DNA): TGTGCCAGTAGTATACTAGGGGGGGGAATCGAATATGGCTACACCTTC. It encodes CASSILGGGIEYGYTF. This rearrangement joins TRBV19 to TRBJ1-2; possible D gene TRBD1, 6 bases. The CDR3 spans 16 residues. Trimming left V 2 bases short and J 5 bases short, with 18 bases between. Germline CDR1 LNHDA, CDR2 SQIVND (reference sequence).

Only a few counts were recorded for this clone. This sequence joins TRBV5-1 and TRBJ2-3, with 10 bases that match TRBD1. The CDR3 runs 14 residues. V was clipped by 4 bases and J by 4 bases; unmatched bases: 3. From germline, CDR1 is SGHRS and CDR2 YFSETQ. The CDR3 DNA sequence: TGCGCCAGCAGCCGGGACAGGGGAGCAGATACGCAGTATTTT. The encoded protein is CASSRDRGADTQYF.

This chain uses TRBV10-3 with TRBJ2-7; D not certain. Germline-derived CDR1 and CDR2 are ENHRY and SYGVKD. The germline V and J ends were trimmed by 3 bases and 1 base, with 10 bases remaining between them. This CDR3 comprises 14 residues. CDR3 sequence reads: CAISDLAESYEQYF. Here the CDR3 DNA reads TGTGCCATCAGTGATCTGGCGGAATCCTACGAGCAGTACTTC.

The chain recombines TRBV5-1 with TRBJ1-4, with D hard to call. Trimming left V 0 bases short and J 6 bases short, with 6 bases between. The CDR3 contains 13 residues. Germline V CDR1 and CDR2: SGHRS, YFSETQ. CDR3: CASSLDRDEKLFF. DNA for the CDR3: TGCGCCAGCAGCTTGGACCGAGATGAAAAACTGTTTTTT.

The rearrangement uses TRBV28 and TRBJ1-6, with a weak D call TRBD1 (5 bases). The V and J ends lost 5 bases and 10 bases respectively, with 18 bases between them. Germline CDR1 MDHEN, CDR2 SYDVKM. The CDR3 length is 15 residues. CDR3: CASSKEGHEGSPLHF. CDR3 coding DNA: TGTGCCAGCAGTAAAGAAGGACACGAAGGGTCACCCCTCCACTTT.

V usage is TRBV6-5 and J usage is TRBJ1-1, with a weak D call TRBD1 (5 bases). Trimming removed 6 bases at V and 0 bases at J, with 11 bases between. This CDR3 has 14 amino acids. The germline gives CDR1 MNHEY, CDR2 SVGAGI. This CDR3 reads CASSRTTLNTEAFF. The CDR3 DNA follows: TGTGCCAGCAGCCGGACAACCCTGAACACTGAAGCTTTCTTT.

This clone occurred a few times. The chain links TRBV19 to TRBJ2-2, with D maybe TRBD1 (6 bases). The CDR3 loop spans 14 amino acids. The germline CDR1 and CDR2 sequences are LNHDA and SQIVND (reference sequence). Trimming removed 8 bases from V and 5 bases from J, with 15 bases in between. The CDR3 bases are TGTGCCAGTCAGGGGCGGAGTAGAACCGGGGAGCTGTTTTTT. Translation: CASQGRSRTGELFF.